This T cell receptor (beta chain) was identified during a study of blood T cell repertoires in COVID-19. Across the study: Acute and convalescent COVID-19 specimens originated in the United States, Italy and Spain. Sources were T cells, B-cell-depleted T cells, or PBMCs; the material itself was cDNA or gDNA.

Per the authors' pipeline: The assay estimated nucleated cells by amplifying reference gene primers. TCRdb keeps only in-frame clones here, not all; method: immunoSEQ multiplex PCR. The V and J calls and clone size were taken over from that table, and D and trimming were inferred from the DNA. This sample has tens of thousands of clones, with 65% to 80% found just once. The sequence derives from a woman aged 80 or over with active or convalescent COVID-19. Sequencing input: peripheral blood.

This CDR3 is CATSPGQGAYGYTF. The CDR3 bases are TGTGCCACGTCTCCGGGACAGGGGGCGTATGGCTACACCTTC. The rearrangement links TRBV24-1 to TRBJ1-2; TRBD1 matches at 12 bases. CDR3 length: 14 amino acids. V lost 10 bases and J lost 5; bases outside the gene matches: 7. CDR1 and CDR2 from the germline V gene are KGHDR and SFDVKD.